This T cell receptor beta chain was identified during a study of response to subunit inactivated influenza vaccine. TCRdb re-called the RT-PCR reads with MiXCR, one entry per CDR3 protein. The repertoire includes more than 150,000 distinct CDR3 sequences, approximately 8.7% of them detected once, and about a tenth sits in the top ten. Study results and caveats: Authors suggested each seasonal flu vaccination may recruit only limited numbers of new T cells.

About this clonotype itself: As yet, its antigen is unknown.

This sequence originates from a man aged 50 to 59 who received an inactivated influenza vaccine. The source material was non-naive T cells sorted from PBMCs, sampled on the day of vaccination.

The CDR3 DNA reads TGTGCCAGCAGCCAAGCACTAGCACGGAATTTGAACATTCAGTACTTC. This codes for CASSQALARNLNIQYF. The V gene is TRBV4-2, the J gene TRBJ2-4, with TRBD2 as a possible D gene (6 bases). Germline V gene lookup returns CDR1 LGHNA and CDR2 YNFKEQ. The CDR3 runs to 16 residues. Trimming left V 1 base short and J 7 bases short, with 17 bases between.